The source of this TCR beta chain is a study of blood T cell repertoires in COVID-19. This table comes from immunoSEQ multiplex PCR, and its TCRdb copy is limited to in-frame clones, with some not included. The repertoire holds some 190,000 clones, 70% to 90% seen once, with 3.3% in the top ten. Per the germline V gene, CDR1 is MDHEN and CDR2 is SYDVKM. This CDR3 contains 16 residues. Trimming took 6 bases from V and 1 from J; bases not matched to a gene: 10. Input material: peripheral blood. This clonotype originated in a man aged 55 to 70 with acute or convalescent COVID-19. J is TRBJ1-2 and V is TRBV28; 8 bases agree with TRBD1. The CDR3 DNA sequence: TGTGCCAGCAGGCCCCGGGACAGGCCGAGTAACTATGGCTACACCTTC. This encodes CASRPRDRPSNYGYTF.